These 9 T cell receptor beta chains came from one sample sequenced in a study of blood T cell repertoires in COVID-19. Assay used: immunoSEQ multiplex PCR; TCRdb lists only in-frame clones, some missing. The sample records 260,000 or so clones, roughly 80% being singletons. Material: peripheral blood. These receptors were obtained from a woman in her sixties or seventies with acute or convalescent COVID-19.

The rearrangement uses TRBV19 and TRBJ1-2, with 7 bases lining up with TRBD1. This CDR3 is 14 amino acids long. In germline, CDR1 is LNHDA, CDR2 SQIVND (reference sequence). J gave up 8 bases and V 3 bases, and 9 bases lay outside the gene matches. This CDR3 is CASSILGTDRGYTF. The CDR3 DNA follows: TGTGCCAGTAGTATTCTCGGGACAGACCGAGGCTACACCTTC.

The chain employs TRBV6-2 or TRBV6-3 and TRBJ2-5; D possibly corresponds to TRBD1 (5 bases). CDR3 length equals 13 residues. V was pared by 2 bases and J by 4 bases, with 8 bases between. Germline assignment: CDR1 MNHEY and CDR2 SVGEGT. The CDR3 nucleotides are TGTGCCAGCAGTTACGCCAGGGTAGAGACCCAGTACTTC. Protein sequence: CASSYARVETQYF.

The V gene is TRBV27, the J gene TRBJ2-7; TRBD1 aligns across 7 bases. Germline lookup yields CDR1 MNHEY and CDR2 SMNVEV (reference sequence). The CDR3 totals 14 residues. After removal of 6 bases from V and 0 bases from J, the junction contained 5 bases not matched to a gene. Here the CDR3 reads CASRPGQISYEQYF. For the CDR3, the DNA is TGTGCCAGCAGACCGGGACAGATCTCCTACGAGCAGTACTTC.

This chain uses TRBV4-3 with TRBJ1-4; 7 positions match TRBD1. The CDR3 is made up of 14 amino acids. CDR1 LGHNA and CDR2 YSLEER come from the germline V gene. Unmatched junction bases numbered 3, after V lost 0 bases and J lost 8 bases. The CDR3 DNA sequence: TGCGCCAGCAGCCAAGAGACAGGGAAGGAAAAACTGTTTTTT. It translates to CASSQETGKEKLFF.

V usage is TRBV7-2 and J usage is TRBJ1-6; D unclear. The V gene lost 1 base and the J gene lost 10 bases, with 14 bases spanning the gap. This CDR3 spans 15 amino acids. Germline CDR1 and CDR2: SGHTA and FQGNSA. This chain's CDR3 is CASSLGYSVNSPLHF. The CDR3 DNA follows: TGTGCCAGCAGCTTAGGGTACTCTGTAAACTCACCCCTCCACTTT.

This chain joins TRBV7-9 and TRBJ1-4; 7 nucleotides match TRBD1. This CDR3 region has 15 residues. CDR1 SEHNR and CDR2 FQNEAQ come from the germline V gene (reference sequence). The ends lost 4 bases at V and 4 bases at J; junction bases unmatched: 6. CDR3 nucleotides: TGTGCCAGCAGCTCAGGGACAGTGAGTAATGAAAAACTGTTTTTT. This codes for CASSSGTVSNEKLFF. Combining the CDR3 with reference TRBV7-9 and TRBJ1-4 gives the whole variable domain DTGVSQNPRHKITKRGQNVTFRCDPISEHNRLYWYRQTLGQGPEFLTYFQNEAQLEKSRLLSDRFSAERPKGSFSTLEIQRTEQGDSAMYLCASSSGTVSNEKLFFGSGTQLSVL.

The chain links TRBV7-9 to TRBJ1-1; perhaps TRBD1 as D (5 bases). This CDR3 comprises 15 residues. The V gene's germline CDR1 is SEHNR and CDR2 FQNEAQ (reference sequence). Trimming removed 5 bases at V and 2 bases at J, with 15 bases between. The CDR3: CASSDPRQGNTEAFF. Written as DNA, the CDR3 is TGTGCCAGCAGCGACCCCAGGCAGGGCAACACTGAAGCTTTCTTT.

The chain combines TRBV5-4 with TRBJ2-3; possibly TRBD1 for D (6 bases). The CDR3 length is 15 residues. Trimming took off 3 bases at V and 3 bases at J, with 14 bases between the two ends. Germline V gene sequence: CDR1 SGHNT, CDR2 YYREEE (reference sequence). DNA of the CDR3: TGTGCCAGCAGCTCGAACCTACAGGGTACAGATACGCAGTATTTT. It codes for CASSSNLQGTDTQYF.

The chain couples TRBV15 to TRBJ2-7, with TRBD1 matching 8 bases. Germline V gene data show CDR1 as LNHNV and CDR2 as YYDKDF (reference sequence). The CDR3 is made up of 14 amino acids. V was clipped by 5 bases and J by 3 bases; unmatched bases: 6. CDR3 in amino acids: CATSDGQGIYEQYF. The CDR3 nucleotides are TGTGCCACCAGCGACGGACAGGGTATCTACGAGCAGTACTTC.